Listed below are T cell receptor beta chains from one sample, sequenced in a study of T cell changes during pregnancy in multiple sclerosis. Profiling relied on immunoSEQ multiplex PCR, and the TCRdb table lists in-frame clones only, not all of them. The sample has roughly 48,000 clones; around 94% are singletons. The input for sequencing was CD4+ T cells from peripheral blood mononuclear cells, taken in the second trimester of pregnancy. Receptors originate from a female donor in good health, enrolled as a control in a pregnancy study. CDR3s include the opening cysteine and the closing phenylalanine or tryptophan. Fields, in order: clone size, V gene, J gene, D gene, CDR3 protein, CDR3 DNA. D genes are given only for firm matches. Not all rows give a size; the values are once, few, many and, for expanded clones, a class.

-	TRBV27	TRBJ1-4	-	CASSFATNEKLFF	TGTGCCAGCAGTTTCGCAACTAATGAAAAACTGTTTTTT
-	TRBV11-2	TRBJ2-7	TRBD2	CASSRTSGYSYEQYF	TGTGCCAGCAGCCGGACTAGCGGGTACTCCTACGAGCAGTACTTC
-	TRBV28	TRBJ2-7	TRBD1	CASISLTGGGYEQYF	TGTGCCAGCATCTCCCTGACAGGGGGCGGGTACGAGCAGTACTTC
-	TRBV5-1	TRBJ1-1	TRBD1	CASSLGTGGTEAFF	TGCGCCAGCAGCTTGGGGACAGGGGGGACTGAAGCTTTCTTT
-	TRBV6-1	TRBJ1-3	-	CASSERGGWLGNTIYF	TGTGCCAGCAGTGAACGAGGGGGATGGCTTGGAAACACCATATATTTT
-	TRBV28	TRBJ2-7	TRBD1	CASRIWTGDNEQYF	TGTGCCAGCAGGATTTGGACAGGGGACAACGAGCAGTACTTC
-	TRBV2	TRBJ2-3	TRBD2	CASSASGRGDTQYF	TGTGCCAGCAGTGCGAGCGGGAGGGGCGATACGCAGTATTTT
-	TRBV15	TRBJ2-5	-	CATSVGVGGNLGETQYF	TGTGCCACCAGCGTAGGGGTGGGGGGAAATTTGGGAGAGACCCAGTACTTC
-	TRBV10-3	TRBJ1-1	TRBD1	CAIRPGQGISAFF	TGTGCCATCAGGCCGGGACAGGGGATTTCAGCTTTCTTT
-	TRBV5-1	TRBJ1-3	-	CASSLALSGNTIYF	TGCGCCAGCAGCTTGGCCCTCTCTGGAAACACCATATATTTT
-	TRBV2	TRBJ1-6	-	CASTWGHNSPLHF	TGTGCCAGCACGTGGGGCCATAATTCACCCCTCCACTTT
-	TRBV2	TRBJ2-5	TRBD2	CASSVSAGGFETQYF	TGTGCCAGCAGTGTTTCAGCGGGAGGCTTTGAGACCCAGTACTTC
-	TRBV6-6	TRBJ1-5	-	CASSTDGANQPQHF	TGTGCCAGCAGTACCGACGGAGCAAATCAGCCCCAGCATTTT
once	TRBV5-1	TRBJ2-1	TRBD2	CASSPPGLAGVDEQFF	TGCGCCAGCAGCCCCCCGGGACTAGCGGGAGTCGATGAGCAGTTCTTC
-	TRBV7-9	TRBJ1-2	TRBD1	CASSLAGGSYGYTF	TGTGCCAGCAGCTTGGCAGGGGGAAGCTATGGCTACACCTTC
-	TRBV5-1	TRBJ2-2	TRBD1	CASSLAPDRARGGELFF	TGCGCCAGCAGCTTGGCCCCTGACAGGGCTCGAGGCGGGGAGCTGTTTTTT
-	TRBV28	TRBJ2-5	TRBD2	CASSLGGGQETQYF	TGTGCCAGCAGTCTAGGCGGGGGGCAAGAGACCCAGTACTTC
-	TRBV18	TRBJ2-7	TRBD1	CASSPGTGSYEQYF	TGTGCCAGCTCACCCGGGACAGGGAGTTACGAGCAGTACTTC
-	TRBV7-3	TRBJ2-1	TRBD1	CASSSTGGASNEQFF	TGTGCCAGCAGCTCGACAGGGGGCGCCTCCAATGAGCAGTTCTTC
-	TRBV15	TRBJ2-5	TRBD1	CATSTPGQPQETQYF	TGTGCCACTTCGACCCCGGGACAGCCCCAAGAGACCCAGTACTTC
-	TRBV6-1	TRBJ2-7	TRBD1	CASTKTGYSEQYF	TGTGCCAGCACTAAGACAGGGTATTCCGAGCAGTACTTC
few	TRBV7-9	TRBJ1-2	-	CASSFREYGYTF	TGTGCCAGCAGCTTCAGGGAATATGGCTACACCTTC
-	TRBV29-1	TRBJ1-1	TRBD1	CSAGGTEANTEAFF	TGCAGCGCGGGGGGGACAGAAGCGAACACTGAAGCTTTCTTT
once	TRBV5-1	TRBJ2-3	TRBD2	CASSRLAGGPSGTDTQYF	TGCGCCAGCAGCAGACTAGCGGGAGGGCCGTCGGGCACAGATACGCAGTATTTT
-	TRBV7-2	TRBJ1-1	-	CASSLARNTEAFF	TGTGCCAGCAGCCTCGCCAGGAACACTGAAGCTTTCTTT
-	TRBV27	TRBJ1-2	TRBD1	CASSSQPRTGPLYGYTF	TGTGCCAGCAGTTCCCAACCGAGGACAGGGCCCCTCTATGGCTACACCTTC
few	TRBV15	TRBJ1-6	TRBD1	CATSRDATGGSSPLHF	TGTGCCACCAGCAGAGACGCAACAGGGGGAAGTTCACCCCTCCACTTT
-	TRBV25-1	TRBJ1-6	-	CASSEFIPPLHF	TGTGCCAGCAGTGAATTTATTCCACCCCTCCACTTT
-	TRBV28	TRBJ2-4	TRBD1	CASRQGIKNIQYF	TGTGCCAGCCGACAGGGGATCAAAAACATTCAGTACTTC
-	TRBV5-1	TRBJ2-1	TRBD1	CASSLEQGFYNEQFF	TGCGCCAGCAGCTTGGAACAGGGGTTCTACAATGAGCAGTTCTTC
few	TRBV27	TRBJ2-1	-	CASRRTTYNEQFF	TGTGCCAGCAGGAGGACAACCTACAATGAGCAGTTCTTC
-	TRBV12-5	TRBJ2-2	-	CASGPLRSTTGELFF	TGTGCTAGTGGTCCCCTTCGGTCGACTACCGGGGAGCTGTTTTTT
-	TRBV27	TRBJ1-5	-	CASSLMAGNQPQHF	TGTGCCAGCAGTTTAATGGCAGGCAATCAGCCCCAGCATTTT
-	TRBV7-9	TRBJ2-1	-	CASSLGNLREIRSYNEQFF	TGTGCCAGCAGCTTAGGAAACCTACGGGAGATACGGTCCTACAATGAGCAGTTCTTC
-	TRBV19	TRBJ1-2	TRBD1	CASSIGQGIGGYTF	TGTGCCAGTAGTATTGGACAGGGGATAGGAGGCTACACCTTC
-	TRBV10-3	TRBJ2-1	-	CATATRGNDGEQFF	TGTGCCACCGCAACAAGGGGCAACGACGGTGAGCAGTTCTTC
-	TRBV19	TRBJ2-7	TRBD1	CASRDPGQGYEQYF	TGTGCCAGTAGGGATCCGGGACAGGGCTACGAGCAGTACTTC
-	TRBV4-2	TRBJ2-7	-	CASSQSEIYEQYF	TGTGCCAGCAGCCAATCGGAGATCTACGAGCAGTACTTC
-	TRBV29-1	TRBJ2-3	TRBD2	CSAGTSGGTDTQYF	TGCAGCGCCGGGACTAGCGGGGGCACAGATACGCAGTATTTT
-	TRBV11-3	TRBJ2-7	-	CASSRGQTYEQYF	TGTGCCAGCAGTCGTGGACAAACCTACGAGCAGTACTTC
-	TRBV5-1	TRBJ1-3	TRBD1	CASSLGTDSGNTIYF	TGCGCCAGCAGCCTAGGGACAGACTCTGGAAACACCATATATTTT